A selection of T cell receptor beta chains follows, all from one sample in a study of blood T cell repertoires in COVID-19. The table came from immunoSEQ multiplex PCR; TCRdb's copy has only in-frame clones and leaves some out. The table has about 60,000 clones, about 85% seen once. The source material was peripheral blood. Receptors originate from a human donor in a cohort sampled during active COVID-19. CDR3s include the opening cysteine and the closing phenylalanine or tryptophan. D genes are given only for firm matches. Only some rows state a clone size, as once, few, many or a class for expanded clones.

j_gene: TRBJ1-1
v_gene: TRBV28
d_gene: -
abundance: -
CDR3nt: TGTGCCAGCAGTCCCGGAGACAGAGACACTGAAGCTTTCTTT
CDR3aa: CASSPGDRDTEAFF

j_gene: TRBJ2-2
v_gene: TRBV18
d_gene: TRBD1
abundance: -
CDR3nt: TGTGCCAGCTCCCAGACAGGGGCCAACACCGGGGAGCTGTTTTTT
CDR3aa: CASSQTGANTGELFF

j_gene: TRBJ2-4
v_gene: TRBV7-2
d_gene: TRBD2
abundance: -
CDR3nt: TGTGCCAGCAGCTCTGGACTAGGGGAAAACATTCAGTACTTC
CDR3aa: CASSSGLGENIQYF

j_gene: TRBJ1-6
v_gene: TRBV5-5
d_gene: TRBD1
abundance: -
CDR3nt: TGTGCCAGCAGCGGAGGGGGCCCTGGTAATTCACCCCTCCACTTT
CDR3aa: CASSGGGPGNSPLHF

j_gene: TRBJ1-1
v_gene: TRBV2
d_gene: -
abundance: once
CDR3nt: TGTGCCAGCAGTGGACGGGAAAACACTGAAGCTTTCTTT
CDR3aa: CASSGRENTEAFF

j_gene: TRBJ2-1
v_gene: TRBV10-3
d_gene: -
abundance: -
CDR3nt: TGTGCCATCAGAGGGTCCATGGGGGCCAACAATGAGCAGTTCTTC
CDR3aa: CAIRGSMGANNEQFF

j_gene: TRBJ2-7
v_gene: TRBV28
d_gene: -
abundance: -
CDR3nt: TGTGCCAGCAGCCTGGCCACAGGGAACCCCGAGCAGTACTTC
CDR3aa: CASSLATGNPEQYF

j_gene: TRBJ2-1
v_gene: TRBV2
d_gene: -
abundance: -
CDR3nt: TGTGCCAGCAGTCCTGGGGAACAGGGAAATGAGCAGTTCTTC
CDR3aa: CASSPGEQGNEQFF

j_gene: TRBJ2-5
v_gene: TRBV4-1
d_gene: TRBD1
abundance: -
CDR3nt: TGCGCCAGTTCTCCGACAGGGGTTTGGACCCAGTACTTC
CDR3aa: CASSPTGVWTQYF

j_gene: TRBJ2-3
v_gene: TRBV5-1
d_gene: TRBD1
abundance: -
CDR3nt: TGCGCCAGCAGCTTGGGGACAGGATCGGGCACAGATACGCAGTATTTT
CDR3aa: CASSLGTGSGTDTQYF

j_gene: TRBJ1-3
v_gene: TRBV18
d_gene: TRBD1
abundance: few
CDR3nt: TGTGCCAGCTCACAGGCCAGGACAGGGTTTGGAAACACCATATATTTT
CDR3aa: CASSQARTGFGNTIYF

j_gene: TRBJ2-1
v_gene: TRBV5-4
d_gene: TRBD1
abundance: -
CDR3nt: TGTGCCAGCAGCAAAAGGGACAGGGGGCCCGATGAGCAGTTCTTC
CDR3aa: CASSKRDRGPDEQFF

j_gene: TRBJ1-1
v_gene: TRBV14
d_gene: -
abundance: -
CDR3nt: TGTGCCAGCAGCTCGGACATGAACACTGAAGCTTTCTTT
CDR3aa: CASSSDMNTEAFF

j_gene: TRBJ1-1
v_gene: TRBV2
d_gene: TRBD1
abundance: -
CDR3nt: TGTGCCAGCAGTTGGACAGGACCGAACACTGAAGCTTTCTTT
CDR3aa: CASSWTGPNTEAFF

j_gene: TRBJ2-6
v_gene: TRBV28
d_gene: -
abundance: -
CDR3nt: TGTGCCAGCAGTCCCCCGGGGGGCTTTCTGTCTGGGGCCAACGTCCTGACTTTC
CDR3aa: CASSPPGGFLSGANVLTF

j_gene: TRBJ1-1
v_gene: TRBV10-3
d_gene: -
abundance: -
CDR3nt: TGTGCCATCGGAGGGCAGGGCACTGAAGCTTTCTTT
CDR3aa: CAIGGQGTEAFF

j_gene: TRBJ1-1
v_gene: TRBV29-1
d_gene: TRBD1
abundance: -
CDR3nt: TGCAGCGTTGATCCTCCGCGGACAGGGAGTCCTGAAGCTTTCTTT
CDR3aa: CSVDPPRTGSPEAFF

j_gene: TRBJ2-7
v_gene: TRBV7-9
d_gene: -
abundance: -
CDR3nt: TGTGCCAGCAGCGCCTCAGGGGCAAACGAGCAGTACTTC
CDR3aa: CASSASGANEQYF

j_gene: TRBJ2-7
v_gene: TRBV5-6
d_gene: -
abundance: few
CDR3nt: TGTGCCAGCAGCCCACTTGACAGATCCTACGAGCAGTACTTC
CDR3aa: CASSPLDRSYEQYF

j_gene: TRBJ2-1
v_gene: TRBV6-5
d_gene: TRBD1
abundance: -
CDR3nt: TGTGCCAGCAGTTCATATCGTGGGACAGGGGAAAATGAGCAGTTCTTC
CDR3aa: CASSSYRGTGENEQFF

j_gene: TRBJ1-1
v_gene: TRBV5-4
d_gene: -
abundance: few
CDR3nt: TGTGCCAGCAGCCTTGTAAACACTGAAGCTTTCTTT
CDR3aa: CASSLVNTEAFF

j_gene: TRBJ1-1
v_gene: TRBV5-1
d_gene: -
abundance: -
CDR3nt: TGCGCCAGCAGCTCGGCGGAGGTATGGACTGAAGCTTTCTTT
CDR3aa: CASSSAEVWTEAFF

j_gene: TRBJ1-1
v_gene: TRBV19
d_gene: TRBD1
abundance: few
CDR3nt: TGTGCCAGTAAGCCCTCCGGGACAGGGGGTGAAGCTTTCTTT
CDR3aa: CASKPSGTGGEAFF

j_gene: TRBJ1-1
v_gene: TRBV7-2
d_gene: -
abundance: few
CDR3nt: TGTGCCAGCAGCTTAGGTTACACCCTGAACACTGAAGCTTTCTTT
CDR3aa: CASSLGYTLNTEAFF

j_gene: TRBJ2-7
v_gene: TRBV12-3/TRBV12-4
d_gene: -
abundance: -
CDR3nt: TGTGCCAGCAGTTCGGACAATTCCTACGAGCAGTACTTC
CDR3aa: CASSSDNSYEQYF

j_gene: TRBJ2-2
v_gene: TRBV18
d_gene: TRBD1
abundance: -
CDR3nt: TGTGCCAGCTCACCCACGGGACAGATGACCGGGGAGCTGTTTTTT
CDR3aa: CASSPTGQMTGELFF

j_gene: TRBJ1-3
v_gene: TRBV10-2
d_gene: -
abundance: few
CDR3nt: TGCGCCACCAAGGACAGCTCTGGAAACACCATATATTTT
CDR3aa: CATKDSSGNTIYF

j_gene: TRBJ2-1
v_gene: TRBV11-2
d_gene: -
abundance: -
CDR3nt: TGTGCCAGCAGCTTAGATGGGAGGGAGCAGTTCTTC
CDR3aa: CASSLDGREQFF

j_gene: TRBJ1-4
v_gene: TRBV2
d_gene: TRBD1
abundance: -
CDR3nt: TGTGCCAGCCGGGACAGGGGGCTTGCTAATGAAAAACTGTTTTTT
CDR3aa: CASRDRGLANEKLFF

j_gene: TRBJ2-3
v_gene: TRBV5-5
d_gene: -
abundance: once
CDR3nt: TGTGCCAGCAGCTTGGAAGGGGCTTACCCCACAGATACGCAGTATTTT
CDR3aa: CASSLEGAYPTDTQYF

j_gene: TRBJ1-5
v_gene: TRBV30
d_gene: -
abundance: few
CDR3nt: TGTGCCTGGAGACCCAGGGGAAGCAATCAGCCCCAGCATTTT
CDR3aa: CAWRPRGSNQPQHF

j_gene: TRBJ2-3
v_gene: TRBV5-1
d_gene: TRBD2
abundance: -
CDR3nt: TGCGCCAGCAGCTTACTACAGACTAGCGGGGGCACAGATACGCAGTATTTT
CDR3aa: CASSLLQTSGGTDTQYF

j_gene: TRBJ1-1
v_gene: TRBV6-6
d_gene: TRBD1
abundance: -
CDR3nt: TGTGCCAGCAGCTCACAGGGGAGTGGGACTGAAGCTTTCTTT
CDR3aa: CASSSQGSGTEAFF

j_gene: TRBJ1-1
v_gene: TRBV7-8
d_gene: TRBD1
abundance: -
CDR3nt: TGTGCCAGCAGCCGTGGACAGGGGCGAGGGAACACTGAAGCTTTCTTT
CDR3aa: CASSRGQGRGNTEAFF

j_gene: TRBJ2-4
v_gene: TRBV11-2
d_gene: -
abundance: -
CDR3nt: TGTGCCAGCAGCTTAGATCTAAACATTCAGTACTTC
CDR3aa: CASSLDLNIQYF

j_gene: TRBJ2-7
v_gene: TRBV30
d_gene: -
abundance: -
CDR3nt: TGTGCCTGGAGTGAAGGGGGGGCCTACGAGCAGTACTTC
CDR3aa: CAWSEGGAYEQYF

j_gene: TRBJ2-2
v_gene: TRBV19
d_gene: -
abundance: -
CDR3nt: TGTGCCAGTAGCTTCCAGGGATATGGGGAGCTGTTTTTT
CDR3aa: CASSFQGYGELFF

j_gene: TRBJ2-3
v_gene: TRBV7-9
d_gene: -
abundance: -
CDR3nt: TGTGCCACCTCAAAAGGGGATAGGGTCACAGATACGCAGTATTTT
CDR3aa: CATSKGDRVTDTQYF

j_gene: TRBJ1-2
v_gene: TRBV3-1/TRBV3-2
d_gene: -
abundance: -
CDR3nt: TGTGCCAGCAGCCAGTTCGGGGGGGACTATGGCTACACCTTC
CDR3aa: CASSQFGGDYGYTF

j_gene: TRBJ2-3
v_gene: TRBV3-1/TRBV3-2
d_gene: TRBD2
abundance: -
CDR3nt: TGTGCCAGCAGTCCCCGGGGAGAGCGGGGAGGGGTGAGCACAGATACGCAGTATTTT
CDR3aa: CASSPRGERGGVSTDTQYF

j_gene: TRBJ1-2
v_gene: TRBV30
d_gene: -
abundance: -
CDR3nt: TGTGCCTGGAGTCGGTCACAGGGTAAATTTTTCTATGGCTACACCTTC
CDR3aa: CAWSRSQGKFFYGYTF

j_gene: TRBJ1-3
v_gene: TRBV25-1
d_gene: -
abundance: -
CDR3nt: TGTGCCAGCAGTGAATTTGGGCGAACTGGAAACACCATATATTTT
CDR3aa: CASSEFGRTGNTIYF

j_gene: TRBJ2-1
v_gene: TRBV10-3
d_gene: TRBD1
abundance: -
CDR3nt: TGTGCCATCAGAGGGGACAGGTCGGGGAATGAGCAGTTCTTC
CDR3aa: CAIRGDRSGNEQFF

j_gene: TRBJ2-3
v_gene: TRBV18
d_gene: -
abundance: once
CDR3nt: TGTGCCAGCTCACCAGCGGATACGCAGTATTTT
CDR3aa: CASSPADTQYF

j_gene: TRBJ1-2
v_gene: TRBV27
d_gene: -
abundance: -
CDR3nt: TGTGCCAGCAGTTTAACCCAACACAGGGATGGCTACACCTTC
CDR3aa: CASSLTQHRDGYTF

j_gene: TRBJ2-5
v_gene: TRBV6-5
d_gene: TRBD2
abundance: -
CDR3nt: TGTGCCAGCAGAACTAGCGGAGAGACCCAGTACTTC
CDR3aa: CASRTSGETQYF

j_gene: TRBJ1-4
v_gene: TRBV28
d_gene: TRBD1
abundance: -
CDR3nt: TGTGCCAGCAGTCCGCCGGGACAGGGTTCTGAAAAACTGTTTTTT
CDR3aa: CASSPPGQGSEKLFF

j_gene: TRBJ2-3
v_gene: TRBV19
d_gene: -
abundance: -
CDR3nt: TGTGCCAGTAGTATAGATAAGGGGGGGGCTAGCACAGATACGCAGTATTTT
CDR3aa: CASSIDKGGASTDTQYF

j_gene: TRBJ2-7
v_gene: TRBV29-1
d_gene: TRBD1
abundance: few
CDR3nt: TGCAGCGTCCGGCCCGGACAGGGGGCGGGCGAGCAGTACTTC
CDR3aa: CSVRPGQGAGEQYF

j_gene: TRBJ1-6
v_gene: TRBV30
d_gene: -
abundance: -
CDR3nt: TGTGCCTCGTCGACTGGCCTCTCCTATAATTCACCCCTCCACTTT
CDR3aa: CASSTGLSYNSPLHF